This T cell receptor (beta chain) derives from a study of tumor-infiltrating lymphocytes in primary liver carcinoma. The CDR3 length is 16 residues. Germline loops: CDR1 ENHRY, CDR2 SYGVKD. With approximately 470 ng total RNA as template and a constant-region primer, TCR beta cDNA was made. It was through three nested multiplex PCR rounds of slightly modified ARM-PCR that TCR beta libraries arose. TRBV1-TRBV30 forward primers and a C-beta reverse primer were used in the first two PCR rounds, which each ran for about 10 cycles. One entry per CDR3 protein, called by TCRdb with MiXCR from the multiplex PCR reads. The sample records 80,000 or so distinct CDR3 sequences, 71% being singletons. RNA and DNA were co-extracted from about 19-30 mg of unsorted bulk tissue. About this clonotype itself: The germline gene is not matched at one end of the junction; a read error may be the cause.

This receptor was identified in a woman in her sixties or seventies with primary liver carcinoma and hepatitis B virus infection. The rearrangement uses TRBV10-3 and TRBJ2-2; 9 nucleotides agree with TRBD2. The sequenced sample was liver tumor tissue from sampling region 4. Subset given: tumor region T4, right-lateral pole. The CDR3 protein is CAISTLAGTNTGELFF. For the CDR3, the DNA is TGTGCCATCAGCACTCTAGCGGGAACGAACACCGGGGAGCTGTTCTTT.